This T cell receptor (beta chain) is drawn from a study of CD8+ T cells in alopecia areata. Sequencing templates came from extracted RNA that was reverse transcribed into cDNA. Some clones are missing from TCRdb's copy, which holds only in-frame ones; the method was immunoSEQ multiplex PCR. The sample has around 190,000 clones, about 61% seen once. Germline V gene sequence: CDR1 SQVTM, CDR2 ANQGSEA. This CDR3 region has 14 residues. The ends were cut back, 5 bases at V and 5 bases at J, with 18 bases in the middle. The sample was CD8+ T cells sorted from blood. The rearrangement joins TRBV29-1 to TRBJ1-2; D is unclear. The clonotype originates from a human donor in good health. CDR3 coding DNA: TGCAGCGTTCTTACATCAGCTAACCAGTATGGCTACACCTTC. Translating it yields CSVLTSANQYGYTF.